This T cell receptor (beta chain) is from a study of shared clonotypes between healthy human individuals. For this clone: The antigen remains undetermined.

The CDR3 has 16 amino acids. Trimming took 6 bases from V and 4 from J; bases not matched to a gene: 9. CDR1 and CDR2 from the germline V gene are MNHEY and SMNVEV (reference sequence). Overall study results and limits: Among donors, the sharing of clonotypes was expected to be influenced by sequencing depth.

Researchers sequenced unsorted PBMC DNA using ten immunoSEQ deep assay plates. Here immunoSEQ multiplex PCR was the method, and the copy in TCRdb shows in-frame clones only, minus some. This table has 470,000 or so clones, more than 75% appearing once. The chain uses TRBV27 and TRBJ2-1; 10 positions match TRBD1. The sequence derives from a woman in her forties in good health. Some clones in this sample may be carry-over from other donors' samples. The source material was PBMCs. DNA for the CDR3: TGTGCCAGCAGACCCACCCGGGACAGGGGTTACAATGAGCAGTTCTTC. It encodes CASRPTRDRGYNEQFF.